This T cell receptor (beta chain) is drawn from a study of shared clonotypes between healthy human individuals. Whole-study findings and limits: It was the non-shared clonotypes that had lower generation probabilities than clonotypes shared by all four donors.

Profiled with immunoSEQ multiplex PCR; TCRdb holds only in-frame clones, not every one. The table has 850,000 to 1,100,000 clones, 70% to 85% seen once; the top ten hold more than 0.85%. Germline V gives CDR1 SNHLY, CDR2 FYNNEI. The J segment lost 0 bases and the V segment lost 3 bases, leaving 1 base of the junction unmatched. The CDR3 contains 15 residues. Comment on this clone: What it binds is unknown.

Material: memory CD4+ T cells from PBMCs. Subset meaning: CD45RA-negative fraction. This chain connects TRBV2 to TRBJ2-7; 11 positions match TRBD1. The TCR originated in a man aged 18 to 29 in good health. Some clones in this sample may be carry-over from other donors' samples. The CDR3 DNA reads TGTGCCAGCAGTGAGGGGACAGGGGGCTCCTACGAGCAGTACTTC. Its translation: CASSEGTGGSYEQYF.